Here is one T cell receptor (beta chain) with its context. The antigen is undetermined. This sample is part of a study of cytomegalovirus exposure and HLA in healthy donors. General study results and limits: It has been reported that TCR beta sequences accurately predicted the HLA-A and HLA-B alleles of most subjects.

The germline gives CDR1 MGHRA, CDR2 YSYEKL. V was pared by 4 bases and J by 0 bases, with 3 bases of the junction left unmatched. This CDR3 contains 16 residues. Researchers ran the PCR with 60 Vbeta and 13 Jbeta primers. Method: immunoSEQ multiplex PCR; TCRdb's copy keeps in-frame clones and lacks some. The table shows roughly 100,000 clones, with around 80% occurring only once. This TCR derives from a woman younger than 30 in good health and CMV-seropositive. Sequencing was done on a sample of PBMCs. V usage is TRBV4-1 and J usage is TRBJ2-2, with 9 bases fitting TRBD2. CDR3 protein: CASSRLAGANTGELFF. CDR3 bases: TGCGCCAGCAGCCGATTAGCGGGAGCGAACACCGGGGAGCTGTTTTTT.